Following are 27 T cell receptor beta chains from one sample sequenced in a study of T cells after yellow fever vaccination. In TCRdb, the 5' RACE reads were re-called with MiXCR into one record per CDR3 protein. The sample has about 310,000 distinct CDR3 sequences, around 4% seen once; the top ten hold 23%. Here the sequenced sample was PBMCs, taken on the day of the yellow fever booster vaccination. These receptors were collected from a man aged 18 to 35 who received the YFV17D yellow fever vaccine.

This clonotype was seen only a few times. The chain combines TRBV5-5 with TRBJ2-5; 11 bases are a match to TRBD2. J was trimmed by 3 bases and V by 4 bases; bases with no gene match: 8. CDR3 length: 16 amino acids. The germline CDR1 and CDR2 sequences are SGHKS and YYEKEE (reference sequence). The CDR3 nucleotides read TGTGCCAGCAGCCAGAGACTAGCGGGGAGGGAAGAGACCCAGTACTTC. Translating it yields CASSQRLAGREETQYF.

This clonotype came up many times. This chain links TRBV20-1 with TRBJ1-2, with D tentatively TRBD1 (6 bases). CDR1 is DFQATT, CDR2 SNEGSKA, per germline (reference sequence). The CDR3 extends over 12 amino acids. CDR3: CRTLGQSYGYTF. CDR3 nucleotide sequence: TGCAGGACCCTAGGACAGAGCTATGGCTACACCTTC.

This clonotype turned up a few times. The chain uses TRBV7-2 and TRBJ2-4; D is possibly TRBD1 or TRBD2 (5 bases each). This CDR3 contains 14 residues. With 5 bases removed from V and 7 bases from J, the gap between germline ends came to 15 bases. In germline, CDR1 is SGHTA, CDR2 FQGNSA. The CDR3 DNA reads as TGTGCCAGCAGCGCGCCTCGGGACCAGAACATTCAGTACTTC. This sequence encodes CASSAPRDQNIQYF.

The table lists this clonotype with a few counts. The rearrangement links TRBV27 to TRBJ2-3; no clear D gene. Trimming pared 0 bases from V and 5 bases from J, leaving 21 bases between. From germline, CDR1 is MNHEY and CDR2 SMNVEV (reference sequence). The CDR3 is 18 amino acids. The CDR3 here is CASSLSSRTATRKDTQYF. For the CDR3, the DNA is TGTGCCAGCAGTTTATCGAGTCGTACCGCAACTCGGAAAGATACGCAGTATTTT.

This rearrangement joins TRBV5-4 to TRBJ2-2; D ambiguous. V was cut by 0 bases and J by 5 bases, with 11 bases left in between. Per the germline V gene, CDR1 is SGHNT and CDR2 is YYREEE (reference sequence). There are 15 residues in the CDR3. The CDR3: CASSLVGYRTGELFF. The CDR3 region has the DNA TGTGCCAGCAGCTTGGTCGGGTATAGGACCGGGGAGCTGTTTTTT.

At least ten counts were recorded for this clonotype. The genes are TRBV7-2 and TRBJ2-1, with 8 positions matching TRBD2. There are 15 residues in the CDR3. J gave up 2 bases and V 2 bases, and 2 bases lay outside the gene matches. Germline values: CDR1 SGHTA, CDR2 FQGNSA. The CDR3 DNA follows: TGTGCCAGCAGCTTAAATAGCGGGGCCTACAATGAGCAGTTCTTC. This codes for CASSLNSGAYNEQFF.

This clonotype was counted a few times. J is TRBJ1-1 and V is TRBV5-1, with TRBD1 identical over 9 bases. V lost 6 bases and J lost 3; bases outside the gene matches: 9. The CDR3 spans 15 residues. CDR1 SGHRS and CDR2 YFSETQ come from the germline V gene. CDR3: CASTTTGGLDTEAFF. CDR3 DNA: TGCGCCAGCACTACCACAGGGGGCTTGGACACTGAAGCTTTCTTT.

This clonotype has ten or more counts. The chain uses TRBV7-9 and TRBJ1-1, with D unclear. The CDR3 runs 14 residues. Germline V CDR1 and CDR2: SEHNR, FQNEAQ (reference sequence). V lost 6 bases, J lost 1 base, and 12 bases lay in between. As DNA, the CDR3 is TGTGCCAGCAGGGTAGGGTACGCGAACACTGAAGCTTTCTTT. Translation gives CASRVGYANTEAFF. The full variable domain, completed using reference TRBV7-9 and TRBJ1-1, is DTGVSQNPRHKITKRGQNVTFRCDPISEHNRLYWYRQTLGQGPEFLTYFQNEAQLEKSRLLSDRFSAERPKGSFSTLEIQRTEQGDSAMYLCASRVGYANTEAFFGQGTRLTVV.

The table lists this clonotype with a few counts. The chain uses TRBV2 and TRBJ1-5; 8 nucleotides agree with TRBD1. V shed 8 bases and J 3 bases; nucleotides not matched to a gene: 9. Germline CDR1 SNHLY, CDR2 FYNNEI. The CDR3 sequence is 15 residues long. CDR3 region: CASGEGQEDNQPQHF. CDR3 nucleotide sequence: TGTGCCAGCGGGGAGGGACAGGAAGACAATCAGCCCCAGCATTTT.

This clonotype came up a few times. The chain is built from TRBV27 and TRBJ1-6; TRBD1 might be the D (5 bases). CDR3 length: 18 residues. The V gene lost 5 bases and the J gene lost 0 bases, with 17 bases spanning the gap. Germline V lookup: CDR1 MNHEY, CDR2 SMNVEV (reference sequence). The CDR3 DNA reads TGTGCCAGCAGTCCGCTACAGGTTACCAGCTCCTATAATTCACCCCTCCACTTT. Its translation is CASSPLQVTSSYNSPLHF.

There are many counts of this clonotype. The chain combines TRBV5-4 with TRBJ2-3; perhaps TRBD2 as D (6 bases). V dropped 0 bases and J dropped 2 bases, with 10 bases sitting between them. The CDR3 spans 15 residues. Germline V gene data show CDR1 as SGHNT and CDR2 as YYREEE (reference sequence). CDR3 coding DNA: TGTGCCAGCAGCTTGGACGGGGGTTTCACAGATACGCAGTATTTT. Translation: CASSLDGGFTDTQYF.

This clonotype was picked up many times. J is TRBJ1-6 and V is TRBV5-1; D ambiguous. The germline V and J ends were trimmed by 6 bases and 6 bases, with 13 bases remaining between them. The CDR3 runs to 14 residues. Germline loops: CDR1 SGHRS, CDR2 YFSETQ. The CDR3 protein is CASTWTGLNSPLHF. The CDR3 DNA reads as TGCGCCAGCACTTGGACGGGCCTTAATTCACCCCTCCACTTT. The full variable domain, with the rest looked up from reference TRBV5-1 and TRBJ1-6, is KAGVTQTPRYLIKTRGQQVTLSCSPISGHRSVSWYQQTPGQGLQFLFEYFSETQRNKGNFPGRFSGRQFSNSRSEMNVSTLELGDSALYLCASTWTGLNSPLHFGNGTRLTVT.

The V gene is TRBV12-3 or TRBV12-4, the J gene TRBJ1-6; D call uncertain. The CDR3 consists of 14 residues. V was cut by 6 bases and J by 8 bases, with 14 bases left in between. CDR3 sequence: CASSRRREDSPLHF. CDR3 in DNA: TGTGCCAGCAGCCGCAGGAGGGAGGATTCACCCCTCCACTTT.

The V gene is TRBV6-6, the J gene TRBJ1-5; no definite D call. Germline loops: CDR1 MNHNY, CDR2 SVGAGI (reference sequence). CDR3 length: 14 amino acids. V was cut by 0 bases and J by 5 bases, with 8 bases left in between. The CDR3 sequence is CASSYSDPYQPQHF. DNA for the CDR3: TGTGCCAGCAGTTACTCAGATCCTTATCAGCCCCAGCATTTT.

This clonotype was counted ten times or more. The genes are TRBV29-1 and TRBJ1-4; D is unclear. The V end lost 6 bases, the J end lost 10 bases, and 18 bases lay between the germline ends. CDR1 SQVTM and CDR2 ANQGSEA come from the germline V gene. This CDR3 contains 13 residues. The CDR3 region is CSVIAEGNPKLFF. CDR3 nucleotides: TGCAGCGTCATAGCCGAAGGGAATCCAAAACTGTTTTTT.

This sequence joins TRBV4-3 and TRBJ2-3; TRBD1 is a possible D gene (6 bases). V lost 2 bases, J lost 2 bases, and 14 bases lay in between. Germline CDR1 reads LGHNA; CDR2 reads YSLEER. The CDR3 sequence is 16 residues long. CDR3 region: CASSQFLDRDTDTQYF. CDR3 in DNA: TGCGCCAGCAGCCAATTCCTGGACAGAGACACAGATACGCAGTATTTT.

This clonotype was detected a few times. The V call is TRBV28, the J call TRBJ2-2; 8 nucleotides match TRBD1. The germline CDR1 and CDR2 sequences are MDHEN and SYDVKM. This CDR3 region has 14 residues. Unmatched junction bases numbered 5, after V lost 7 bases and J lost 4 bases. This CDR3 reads CASTSGQATGELFF. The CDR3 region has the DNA TGTGCCAGCACCTCGGGACAGGCCACCGGGGAGCTGTTTTTT.

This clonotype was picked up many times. This CDR3 is CASSLNRGASYPGDQTQYF. CDR3 nucleotides: TGTGCCAGCAGCCTAAACCGGGGAGCTTCGTATCCGGGGGACCAGACCCAGTACTTC. The J gene is TRBJ2-5, the V gene TRBV7-2; maybe TRBD2 (6 bases). The germline gives CDR1 SGHTA, CDR2 FQGNSA. CDR3 length equals 19 residues. The V end was cut by 5 bases, the J end by 6 bases, with 31 bases between. The variable domain in full, completed from reference TRBV7-2 and TRBJ2-5, reads GAGVSQSPSNKVTEKGKDVELRCDPISGHTALYWYRQSLGQGLEFLIYFQGNSAPDKSGLPSDRFSAERTGGSVSTLTIQRTQQEDSAVYLCASSLNRGASYPGDQTQYFGPGTRLLVL.

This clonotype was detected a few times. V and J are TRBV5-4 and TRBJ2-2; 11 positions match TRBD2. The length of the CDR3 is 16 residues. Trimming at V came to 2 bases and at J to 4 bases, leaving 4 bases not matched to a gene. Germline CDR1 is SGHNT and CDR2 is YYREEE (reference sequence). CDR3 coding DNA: TGTGCCAGCAGCTTTGGACTAGCGGGTGTCACCGGGGAGCTGTTTTTT. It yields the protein CASSFGLAGVTGELFF.

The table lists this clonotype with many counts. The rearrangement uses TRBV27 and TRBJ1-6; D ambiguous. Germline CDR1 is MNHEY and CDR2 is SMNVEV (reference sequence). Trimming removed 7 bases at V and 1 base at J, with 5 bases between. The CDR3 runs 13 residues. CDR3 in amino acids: CASTGSYNSPLHF. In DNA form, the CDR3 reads TGTGCCAGCACGGGGTCCTATAATTCACCCCTCCACTTT.

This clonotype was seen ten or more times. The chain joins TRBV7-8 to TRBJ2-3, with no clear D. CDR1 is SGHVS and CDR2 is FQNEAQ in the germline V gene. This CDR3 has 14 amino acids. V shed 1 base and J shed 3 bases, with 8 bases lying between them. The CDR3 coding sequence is TGTGCCAGCAGCTTAGTAGAAACGACAGATACGCAGTATTTT. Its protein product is CASSLVETTDTQYF.

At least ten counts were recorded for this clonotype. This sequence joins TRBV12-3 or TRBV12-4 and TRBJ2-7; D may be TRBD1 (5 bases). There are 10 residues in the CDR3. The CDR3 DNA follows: TGTGCCCGCAGGGTCTACGAGCAGTACGTC. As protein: CARRVYEQYV.

The CDR3 DNA follows: TGTGCCAGCAGCTCCGAGGGTTCAGGGGCGGCCAATCAGCCCCAGCATTTT. As protein: CASSSEGSGAANQPQHF. This chain uses TRBV7-9 with TRBJ1-5; D possibly corresponds to TRBD1 (6 bases). V was trimmed by 4 bases and J by 3 bases, leaving 19 bases between them. Germline assignment: CDR1 SEHNR and CDR2 FQNEAQ (reference sequence). This CDR3 is built from 17 residues.

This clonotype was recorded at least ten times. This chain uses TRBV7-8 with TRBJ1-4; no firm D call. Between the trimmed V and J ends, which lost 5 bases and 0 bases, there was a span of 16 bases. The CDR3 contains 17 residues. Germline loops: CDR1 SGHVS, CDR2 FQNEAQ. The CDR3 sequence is CASSPTRGDATNEKLFF. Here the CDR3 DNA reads TGTGCCAGCAGCCCAACTCGGGGAGATGCAACTAATGAAAAACTGTTTTTT.

CDR3 protein: CASSPPILTQGGTEAFF. The CDR3 coding sequence is TGTGCCAGCTCACCCCCAATACTTACTCAGGGTGGCACTGAAGCTTTCTTT. This chain uses TRBV18 with TRBJ1-1; a possible D gene is TRBD1 (5 bases). Germline CDR1 KGHSH, CDR2 LQKENI. The CDR3 has 17 amino acids. Trimming removed 3 bases from V and 4 bases from J, with 21 bases in between.

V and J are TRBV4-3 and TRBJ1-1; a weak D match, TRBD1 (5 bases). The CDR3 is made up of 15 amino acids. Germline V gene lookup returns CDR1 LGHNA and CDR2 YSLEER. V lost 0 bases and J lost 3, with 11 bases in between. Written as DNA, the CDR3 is TGCGCCAGCAGCCAAGATAGTCGACAGTACACTGAAGCTTTCTTT. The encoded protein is CASSQDSRQYTEAFF.

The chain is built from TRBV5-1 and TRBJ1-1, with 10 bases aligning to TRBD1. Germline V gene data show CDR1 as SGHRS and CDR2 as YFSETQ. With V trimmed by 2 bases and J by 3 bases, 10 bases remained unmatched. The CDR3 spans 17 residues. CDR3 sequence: CASSLATGGNKDTEAFF. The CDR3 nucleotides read TGCGCCAGCAGCTTAGCGACAGGGGGCAATAAGGACACTGAAGCTTTCTTT.